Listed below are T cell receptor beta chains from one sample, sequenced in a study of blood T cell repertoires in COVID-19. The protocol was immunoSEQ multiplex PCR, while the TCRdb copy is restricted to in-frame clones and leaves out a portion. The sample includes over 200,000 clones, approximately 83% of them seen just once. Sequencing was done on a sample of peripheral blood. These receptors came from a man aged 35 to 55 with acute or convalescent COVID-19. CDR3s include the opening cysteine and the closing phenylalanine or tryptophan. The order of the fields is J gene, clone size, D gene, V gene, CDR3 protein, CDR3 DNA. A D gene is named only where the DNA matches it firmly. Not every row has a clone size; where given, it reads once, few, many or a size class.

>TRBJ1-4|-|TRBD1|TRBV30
CAWSEGASGEKLFF
TGTGCCTGGAGTGAGGGGGCGAGTGGTGAAAAACTGTTTTTT
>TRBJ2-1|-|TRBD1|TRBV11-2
CASSLARGTGVYNEQFF
TGTGCCAGCAGCTTAGCCCGTGGGACAGGGGTCTACAATGAGCAGTTCTTC
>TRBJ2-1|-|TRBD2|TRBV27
CASSLFGGTSSYNEQFF
TGTGCCAGCAGTTTATTTGGCGGGACTAGCTCCTACAATGAGCAGTTCTTC
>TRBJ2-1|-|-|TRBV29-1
CRQAVPNNEQFF
TGCAGGCAAGCGGTACCCAACAATGAGCAGTTCTTC
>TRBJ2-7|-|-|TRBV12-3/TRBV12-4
CASSLGSEQYF
TGTGCCAGCAGTTTGGGCTCCGAGCAGTACTTC
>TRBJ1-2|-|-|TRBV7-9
CASSWGGNTALNYGYTF
TGTGCCAGCAGCTGGGGGGGTAACACCGCTCTTAACTATGGCTACACCTTC
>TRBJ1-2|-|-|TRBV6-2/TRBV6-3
CASTPHGKGGAYGYTF
TGTGCCAGCACCCCCCATGGGAAAGGAGGGGCCTATGGCTACACCTTC
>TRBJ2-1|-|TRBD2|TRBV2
CASRIAGGLNEQFF
TGTGCCAGCAGAATAGCGGGGGGGCTCAATGAGCAGTTCTTC
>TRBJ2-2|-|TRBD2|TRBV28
CASSPQSGRAGFGELFF
TGTGCCAGCAGTCCCCAAAGCGGGAGGGCCGGATTCGGGGAGCTGTTTTTT
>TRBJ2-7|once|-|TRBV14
CASSQELDTIEQYF
TGTGCCAGCAGCCAAGAACTGGACACCATCGAGCAGTACTTC
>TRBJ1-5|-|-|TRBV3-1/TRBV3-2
CASSQGSTGNQPQHF
TGTGCCAGCAGCCAAGGGAGCACGGGAAATCAGCCCCAGCATTTT
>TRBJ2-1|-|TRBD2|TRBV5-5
CASSFRGGDYNEQFF
TGTGCCAGCAGCTTTCGCGGGGGAGACTACAATGAGCAGTTCTTC
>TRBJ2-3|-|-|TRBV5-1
CASSPAGTAPNTDTQYF
TGCGCCAGCAGCCCCGCGGGTACAGCTCCGAACACAGATACGCAGTATTTT
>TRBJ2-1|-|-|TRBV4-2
CASSRQDSYNEQFF
TGTGCCAGCTCGAGACAGGACTCCTACAATGAGCAGTTCTTC
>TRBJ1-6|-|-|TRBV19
CASSSPRTPSSYNSPLHF
TGTGCCAGTAGTTCCCCCAGGACACCAAGCTCCTATAATTCACCCCTCCACTTT
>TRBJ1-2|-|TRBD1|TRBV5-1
CASSFGQATNYGYTF
TGCGCCAGCAGCTTTGGACAGGCGACTAACTATGGCTACACCTTC
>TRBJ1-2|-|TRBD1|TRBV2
CASSEARGYGYTF
TGTGCCAGCAGTGAAGCCAGGGGGTATGGCTACACCTTC
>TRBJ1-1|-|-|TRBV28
CASSSPSGHTNTEAFF
TGTGCCAGCAGTAGCCCTTCGGGACATACGAACACTGAAGCTTTCTTT
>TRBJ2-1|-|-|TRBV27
CASSFRGTYNEQFF
TGTGCCAGCAGTTTCAGGGGTACCTACAATGAGCAGTTCTTC
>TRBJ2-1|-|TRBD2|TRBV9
CASSGSGLAGEQFF
TGTGCTTCATCCGGGTCGGGGCTAGCGGGTGAGCAGTTCTTC
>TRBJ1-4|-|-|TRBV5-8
CASSFGRAEGEKLFF
TGTGCCAGCAGCTTCGGACGGGCGGAGGGTGAAAAACTGTTTTTT
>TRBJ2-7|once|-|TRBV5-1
CASSLAQIQLSSYEQYF
TGCGCCAGCAGCTTGGCCCAAATACAGCTTTCATCCTACGAGCAGTACTTC
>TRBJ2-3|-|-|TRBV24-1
CATGRGTGNTDTQYF
TGTGCCACCGGAAGGGGTACTGGGAACACAGATACGCAGTATTTT
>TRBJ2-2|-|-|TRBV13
CASSLSVGELFF
TGTGCCAGCAGCTTATCGGTCGGGGAGCTGTTTTTT
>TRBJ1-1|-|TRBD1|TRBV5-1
CASSLADRENTEAFF
TGCGCCAGCAGCTTGGCGGACAGGGAGAACACTGAAGCTTTCTTT
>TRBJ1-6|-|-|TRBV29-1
CSVTGGQQNSPLHF
TGCAGCGTTACGGGTGGACAGCAAAATTCACCCCTCCACTTT
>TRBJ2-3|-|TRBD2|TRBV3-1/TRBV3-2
CASSQTSGTDTQYF
TGTGCCAGCAGCCAGACTAGCGGAACAGATACGCAGTATTTT
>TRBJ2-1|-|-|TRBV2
CASTRTEREYNEQFF
TGTGCCAGCACCCGGACAGAACGAGAGTACAATGAGCAGTTCTTC
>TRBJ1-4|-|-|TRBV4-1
CASSQVVGPAVLFF
TGCGCCAGCAGCCAAGTCGTGGGGCCCGCCGTACTGTTTTTT
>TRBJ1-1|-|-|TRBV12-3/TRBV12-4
CASSLSRDTEAFF
TGTGCCAGCAGTTTATCACGGGACACTGAAGCTTTCTTT
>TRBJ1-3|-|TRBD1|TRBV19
CASMQGARNTIYF
TGTGCCAGTATGCAGGGGGCCAGAAACACCATATATTTT
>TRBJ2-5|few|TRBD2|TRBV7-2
CASSLGLAGGPQETQYF
TGTGCCAGCAGCTTAGGCCTAGCGGGAGGGCCCCAAGAGACCCAGTACTTC
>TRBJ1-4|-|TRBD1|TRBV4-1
CASNYLQDRGDEKLFF
TGCGCCAGCAACTATCTTCAGGACAGGGGGGATGAAAAACTGTTTTTT
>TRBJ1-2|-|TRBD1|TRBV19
CASSIVDRDGYTF
TGTGCCAGTAGTATCGTGGACAGGGATGGCTACACCTTC
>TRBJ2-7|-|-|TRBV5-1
CASSWLLGGEQYF
TGCGCCAGCAGCTGGCTCCTCGGGGGCGAGCAGTACTTC
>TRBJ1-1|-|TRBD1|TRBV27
CASSIQGAYDTEAFF
TGTGCCAGCAGCATCCAGGGGGCGTACGACACTGAAGCTTTCTTT
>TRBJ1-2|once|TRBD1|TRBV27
CASKTFGTAAIYGYTF
TGTGCCAGCAAAACCTTCGGGACAGCAGCGATCTATGGCTACACCTTC
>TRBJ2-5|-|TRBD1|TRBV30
CAWSSGTGSVTQYF
TGTGCCTGGAGCTCCGGGACAGGGTCGGTAACCCAGTACTTC
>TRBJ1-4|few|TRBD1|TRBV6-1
CASREDRGTSTNEKLFF
TGTGCCAGCAGGGAAGACAGGGGAACTTCAACTAATGAAAAACTGTTTTTT
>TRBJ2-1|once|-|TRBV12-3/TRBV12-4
CASSKDTYNEQFF
TGTGCCAGCAGCAAGGACACCTACAATGAGCAGTTCTTC
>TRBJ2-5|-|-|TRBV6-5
CASSYSAARQETQYF
TGTGCCAGCAGTTACTCGGCGGCTAGACAAGAGACCCAGTACTTC
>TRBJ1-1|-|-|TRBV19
CASSPETANTEAFF
TGTGCCAGTAGCCCCGAGACAGCGAACACTGAAGCTTTCTTT
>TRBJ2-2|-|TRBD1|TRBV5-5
CASSSTGVQANTGELFF
TGTGCCAGCAGCTCGACAGGGGTCCAAGCGAACACCGGGGAGCTGTTTTTT
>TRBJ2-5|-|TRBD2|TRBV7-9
CASSFGGYQETQYF
TGTGCCAGCAGCTTCGGGGGGTACCAAGAGACCCAGTACTTC
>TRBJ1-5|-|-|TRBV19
CASSMGRRDQPQHF
TGTGCCAGTAGTATGGGTAGGAGGGATCAGCCCCAGCATTTT
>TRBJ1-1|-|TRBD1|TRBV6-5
CASSWTGDTEAFF
TGTGCCAGCAGCTGGACAGGGGACACTGAAGCTTTCTTT
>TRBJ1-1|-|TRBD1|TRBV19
CASRQGQGRVNTEAFF
TGTGCCAGTAGGCAAGGACAGGGCCGGGTGAACACTGAAGCTTTCTTT
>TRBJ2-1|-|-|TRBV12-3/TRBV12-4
CASSLRGYNEQFF
TGTGCCAGCAGTTTAAGGGGGTACAATGAGCAGTTCTTC
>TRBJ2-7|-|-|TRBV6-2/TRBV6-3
CASSYFQASYEQYF
TGTGCCAGCAGTTACTTTCAGGCCTCCTACGAGCAGTACTTC
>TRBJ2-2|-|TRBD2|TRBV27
CASKASLAANTGELFF
TGTGCCAGCAAAGCTAGTCTAGCGGCGAACACCGGGGAGCTGTTTTTT
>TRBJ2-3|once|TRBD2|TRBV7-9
CASSLAGTSVSDTQYF
TGTGCCAGCAGCTTAGCTGGGACTAGCGTGTCAGATACGCAGTATTTT
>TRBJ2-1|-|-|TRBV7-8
CASSLEGRPRNEQFF
TGTGCCAGCAGCTTAGAGGGGCGACCTCGTAATGAGCAGTTCTTC